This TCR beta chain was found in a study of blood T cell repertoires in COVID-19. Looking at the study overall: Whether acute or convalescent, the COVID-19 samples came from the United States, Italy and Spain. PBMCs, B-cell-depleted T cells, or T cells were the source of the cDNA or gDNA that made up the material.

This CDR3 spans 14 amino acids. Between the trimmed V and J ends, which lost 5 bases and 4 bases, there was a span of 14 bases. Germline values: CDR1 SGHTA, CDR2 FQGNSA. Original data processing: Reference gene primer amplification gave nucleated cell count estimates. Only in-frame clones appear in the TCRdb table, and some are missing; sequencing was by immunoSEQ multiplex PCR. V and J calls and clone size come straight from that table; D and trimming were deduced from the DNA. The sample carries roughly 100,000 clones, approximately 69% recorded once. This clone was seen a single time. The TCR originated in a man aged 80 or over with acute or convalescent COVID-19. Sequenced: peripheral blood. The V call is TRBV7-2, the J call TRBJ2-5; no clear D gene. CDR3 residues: CASSPQALGETQYF. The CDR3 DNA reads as TGTGCCAGCAGCCCCCAGGCCTTGGGAGAGACCCAGTACTTC.